These 27 T cell receptor beta chains originate from one sample sequenced in a study of blood T cell repertoires in COVID-19. Assay: immunoSEQ multiplex PCR; the TCRdb copy retains only in-frame clones and omits some. Here the sample spans 140,000 or so clones, around three quarters being singletons. Sequencing input: peripheral blood. Source of these receptors: a man aged 55-75 years with acute or convalescent COVID-19.

The CDR3 protein is CASSRVGEQYF. For the CDR3, the DNA is TGTGCCAGCAGCCGGGTCGGCGAGCAGTACTTC. The chain links TRBV12-3 or TRBV12-4 to TRBJ2-7; D gene uncertain. The CDR3 totals 11 residues. V lost 6 bases to trimming and J lost 6 bases, with 9 bases between them.

The chain joins TRBV28 to TRBJ2-3, with 9 bases matching TRBD2. With 3 bases clipped from V and 4 bases from J, the junction kept 5 bases outside the gene matches. The germline CDR1 and CDR2 sequences are MDHEN and SYDVKM. There are 15 residues in the CDR3. DNA of the CDR3: TGTGCCAGCAGTTTGGGACTAGCAGCGGCAGATACGCAGTATTTT. Protein: CASSLGLAAADTQYF.

The chain uses TRBV27 and TRBJ1-2; 9 bases are shared with TRBD1. Germline V lookup: CDR1 MNHEY, CDR2 SMNVEV (reference sequence). This CDR3 is 14 amino acids long. V dropped 4 bases and J dropped 6; count of bases not matched to a gene: 6. CDR3 amino acids: CASSYDRTGDGYTF. CDR3 nucleotide sequence: TGTGCCAGCAGTTACGACCGGACAGGGGATGGCTACACCTTC.

This chain uses TRBV5-1 with TRBJ1-4, with D possibly TRBD1 on 6 matching bases. The CDR3 covers 15 residues. With 0 bases removed from V and 3 bases from J, the gap between germline ends came to 9 bases. In germline, CDR1 is SGHRS, CDR2 YFSETQ. CDR3 amino acids: CASSLEGESNEKLFF. CDR3 coding DNA: TGCGCCAGCAGCTTGGAGGGGGAGTCTAATGAAAAACTGTTTTTT. Full variable domain (outside the CDR3, taken from reference TRBV5-1 and TRBJ1-4): KAGVTQTPRYLIKTRGQQVTLSCSPISGHRSVSWYQQTPGQGLQFLFEYFSETQRNKGNFPGRFSGRQFSNSRSEMNVSTLELGDSALYLCASSLEGESNEKLFFGSGTQLSVL.

V and J are TRBV7-3 and TRBJ2-2; tentatively, D is TRBD2 (5 bases). This CDR3 spans 14 amino acids. CDR1 is SGHTA and CDR2 is FQGTGA in the germline V gene. Trimming removed 4 bases from V and 6 bases from J, with 12 bases in between. The CDR3 protein is CASSSPLASGELFF. The CDR3 DNA reads TGTGCCAGCAGCTCTCCTCTAGCCTCCGGGGAGCTGTTTTTT.

The chain couples TRBV5-1 to TRBJ2-4, with 9 positions matching TRBD1. Germline CDR1 SGHRS, CDR2 YFSETQ. This CDR3 region has 15 residues. After removal of 2 bases from V and 2 bases from J, the junction contained 2 bases not matched to a gene. The CDR3 nucleotides are TGCGCCAGCAGCTTTGACAGGGGGACCAAAAACATTCAGTACTTC. It codes for CASSFDRGTKNIQYF.

The V gene is TRBV2, the J gene TRBJ2-1, with 11 bases that match TRBD2. V shed 6 bases and J 5 bases; nucleotides not matched to a gene: 0. The CDR3 length is 13 residues. Germline CDR1 and CDR2: SNHLY and FYNNEI. The CDR3: CASRGLADNEQFF. CDR3 DNA sequence: TGTGCCAGCAGGGGACTAGCGGACAATGAGCAGTTCTTC.

The chain is built from TRBV6-5 and TRBJ2-1; possibly TRBD2 for D (6 bases). Germline lookup yields CDR1 MNHEY and CDR2 SVGAGI. This CDR3 region has 12 residues. Between the trimmed V and J ends, which lost 5 bases and 6 bases, there was a span of 8 bases. The CDR3 sequence: CASSPGVNEQFF. CDR3 DNA: TGTGCCAGCAGTCCGGGGGTCAATGAGCAGTTCTTC.

In this sample, this clone turned up many times. The chain carries TRBV9 and TRBJ1-4, with 10 bases lining up with TRBD1. CDR1 and CDR2 from the germline V gene are SGDLS and YYNGEE. The length of the CDR3 is 16 residues. Trimming took 0 bases from V and 4 from J; bases not matched to a gene: 3. Here the CDR3 reads CASSVGGTGVNEKLFF. For the CDR3, the DNA is TGTGCCAGCAGCGTAGGGGGGACAGGGGTTAATGAAAAACTGTTTTTT. Variable domain in full (rest from reference TRBV9 and TRBJ1-4): DSGVTQTPKHLITATGQRVTLRCSPRSGDLSVYWYQQSLDQGLQFLIQYYNGEERAKGNILERFSAQQFPDLHSELNLSSLELGDSALYFCASSVGGTGVNEKLFFGSGTQLSVL.

The chain has TRBV9 and TRBJ1-2; TRBD1 matches 12 bases. The CDR3 runs 15 residues. The germline V gene has CDR1 SGDLS and CDR2 YYNGEE. Trimming took 4 bases from V and 4 from J; bases not matched to a gene: 5. The CDR3 DNA reads as TGTGCCAGCAGCCCCGGGACAGGGGGCCCCTATGGCTACACCTTC. This translates into CASSPGTGGPYGYTF.

The CDR3: CASSLDPSSFYEQYF. The CDR3 DNA is TGTGCCAGCAGCTTGGATCCGTCGTCTTTCTACGAGCAGTACTTC. The V gene is TRBV5-6, the J gene TRBJ2-7, with unresolved D. The V end lost 0 bases, the J end lost 3 bases, and 13 bases lay between the germline ends. In germline, CDR1 is SGHDT, CDR2 YYEEEE. The CDR3 is 15 amino acids.

The genes are TRBV7-9 and TRBJ1-1, with D unclear. Trimming took off 1 base at V and 5 bases at J, with 8 bases between the two ends. The germline CDR1 and CDR2 sequences are SEHNR and FQNEAQ (reference sequence). This CDR3 spans 13 amino acids. CDR3 amino acids: CASSLGLGTEAFF. As DNA, the CDR3 is TGTGCCAGCAGCTTAGGACTTGGAACTGAAGCTTTCTTT. Based on the CDR3 plus reference TRBV7-9 and TRBJ1-1, the full variable domain is DTGVSQNPRHKITKRGQNVTFRCDPISEHNRLYWYRQTLGQGPEFLTYFQNEAQLEKSRLLSDRFSAERPKGSFSTLEIQRTEQGDSAMYLCASSLGLGTEAFFGQGTRLTVV.

The chain combines TRBV28 with TRBJ1-2, with TRBD1 identical over 10 bases. The CDR3 extends over 16 amino acids. After removal of 6 bases from V and 8 bases from J, the junction contained 15 bases not matched to a gene. Germline V CDR1 and CDR2: MDHEN, SYDVKM. The CDR3, as DNA: TGTGCCAGCAGCCCCCAGGGACAGGGGATGTTCTGGGGCTACACCTTC. Residues: CASSPQGQGMFWGYTF.

The chain recombines TRBV3-1 (or the pseudogene TRBV3-2) with TRBJ1-2; maybe TRBD1 (6 bases). Trimming pared 3 bases from V and 7 bases from J, leaving 9 bases between. From germline, CDR1 is LGHDT and CDR2 YNNKEL (reference sequence). There are 12 residues in the CDR3. The CDR3 DNA follows: TGTGCCAGCAGCCATTCAGGGGTTGGCTACACCTTC. Translation gives CASSHSGVGYTF.

This clone was seen just once. The rearrangement links TRBV5-1 to TRBJ2-5; 7 nucleotides align to TRBD1. CDR3 length: 14 amino acids. Germline assignment: CDR1 SGHRS and CDR2 YFSETQ. Trimming at V came to 4 bases and at J to 2 bases, leaving 5 bases not matched to a gene. The CDR3 nucleotides are TGCGCCAGCAGCCAAGGCAGGGGGCAAGAGACCCAGTACTTC. Translation gives CASSQGRGQETQYF.

This clone was seen more than once but under ten times. The J gene is TRBJ2-7, the V gene TRBV19; 9 bases align to TRBD2. The CDR3 is 15 amino acids. The germline V gene encodes CDR1 LNHDA and CDR2 SQIVND (reference sequence). Germline trimming cut 5 bases from V and 1 base from J; bases unmatched to any gene: 6. The CDR3 protein is CASSQLAGVSYEQYF. As DNA, the CDR3 is TGTGCCAGTAGTCAATTAGCGGGAGTGTCCTACGAGCAGTACTTC.

This clone occurred a few times. The CDR3 coding sequence is TGTGCCAGCAGAACCGGACTAGCGGGGACGAACACCGGGGAGCTGTTTTTT. Translation gives CASRTGLAGTNTGELFF. The chain joins TRBV11-2 to TRBJ2-2, with TRBD2 matching 12 bases. Trimming at V came to 6 bases and at J to 0 bases, leaving 5 bases not matched to a gene. This CDR3 comprises 17 residues. Germline CDR1 is SGHAT and CDR2 is FQNNGV. The full variable domain, in which reference TRBV11-2 and TRBJ2-2 provide the parts outside the CDR3, is EAGVAQSPRYKIIEKRQSVAFWCNPISGHATLYWYQQILGQGPKLLIQFQNNGVVDDSQLPKDRFSAERLKGVDSTLKIQPAKLEDSAVYLCASRTGLAGTNTGELFFGEGSRLTVL.

The chain uses TRBV29-1 and TRBJ2-7; 7 nucleotides line up with TRBD1. The germline V gene has CDR1 SQVTM and CDR2 ANQGSEA. V was pared by 6 bases and J by 0 bases, with 11 bases of the junction left unmatched. The CDR3 runs 15 residues. This chain's CDR3 is CSVIDRASSSYEQYF. The CDR3 DNA reads TGCAGCGTGATCGACAGGGCTTCAAGCTCCTACGAGCAGTACTTC.

The chain links TRBV5-1 to TRBJ1-4, with D perhaps TRBD1 (6 bases). Germline-derived CDR1 and CDR2 are SGHRS and YFSETQ. Trimming took off 10 bases at V and 8 bases at J, with 21 bases between the two ends. This CDR3 is built from 14 residues. The CDR3 coding sequence is TGCGCCTCCTCCATGGGGGCGTCGGAGGAAAAACTGTTTTTT. Its protein is CASSMGASEEKLFF.

The chain couples TRBV6-6 to TRBJ2-2, with 7 bases aligning to TRBD1. V dropped 5 bases and J dropped 5; count of bases not matched to a gene: 26. This CDR3 is built from 21 residues. Per the germline V gene, CDR1 is MNHNY and CDR2 is SVGAGI (reference sequence). The CDR3 protein is CASSHRYLRGLSARRTGELFF. The CDR3 region has the DNA TGTGCCAGCAGTCATCGCTACCTCAGGGGGTTGAGCGCCAGACGAACCGGGGAGCTGTTTTTT.

The V and J genes are TRBV28 and TRBJ2-7, with TRBD2 identical over 13 bases. Germline V gene lookup returns CDR1 MDHEN and CDR2 SYDVKM. Trimming took 2 bases from V and 7 from J; bases not matched to a gene: 5. This CDR3 comprises 15 residues. The CDR3 nucleotides read TGTGCCAGCAGTTTAGGGGGACTAGCGGGAAGTGAGCAGTACTTC. Translation gives CASSLGGLAGSEQYF.

Here the CDR3 DNA reads TGTGCCAGCAGCAGGGGGCTCTATGGCTACACCTTC. Its protein product is CASSRGLYGYTF. The chain employs TRBV6-5 and TRBJ1-2, with TRBD1 matching 8 bases. The CDR3 contains 12 residues. The V gene's germline CDR1 is MNHEY and CDR2 SVGAGI. V dropped 6 bases and J dropped 4; count of bases not matched to a gene: 1.

The J gene is TRBJ2-7, the V gene TRBV7-9, with 13 bases matching TRBD2. Trimming at V came to 9 bases and at J to 2 bases, leaving 4 bases not matched to a gene. CDR3 length equals 14 residues. Germline V gives CDR1 SEHNR, CDR2 FQNEAQ (reference sequence). The CDR3 sequence is CASSGTSGTYEQYF. In DNA, the CDR3 is TGTGCCAGTTCCGGGACTAGCGGGACCTACGAGCAGTACTTC.

This clone was found a few times. CDR3 nucleotide sequence: TGTGCCAGCAGCGGGGGCCGGACCTACGAGCAGTACTTC. It yields the protein CASSGGRTYEQYF. The chain links TRBV9 to TRBJ2-7; weak D call: TRBD1 (5 bases). V dropped 3 bases and J dropped 2 bases, with 9 bases sitting between them. Germline loops: CDR1 SGDLS, CDR2 YYNGEE. CDR3 length equals 13 residues.

In its sample, this clone was seen a few times. The gene calls are TRBV6-5 and TRBJ2-5, with 7 bases aligning to TRBD1. The CDR3 has 13 amino acids. Unmatched junction bases numbered 5, after V lost 5 bases and J lost 5 bases. Germline V gene data show CDR1 as MNHEY and CDR2 as SVGAGI. CDR3 sequence reads: CASSNRGRETQYF. In nucleotides, the CDR3 is TGTGCCAGCAGTAACAGGGGCAGGGAGACCCAGTACTTC.

This chain connects TRBV6-2 or TRBV6-3 to TRBJ2-1, with 7 bases matching TRBD1. The V segment lost 5 bases and the J segment 6 bases; nucleotides outside the gene matches: 4. The length of the CDR3 is 13 residues. CDR1 is MNHEY, CDR2 SVGEGT, per germline. The DNA for the CDR3 is TGTGCCAGCAGTACGACAGGGCTCAATGAGCAGTTCTTC. Its translation: CASSTTGLNEQFF.

The chain has TRBV6-6 and TRBJ2-7, with D tentatively TRBD1 (5 bases). The CDR3 runs to 14 residues. The ends were cut back, 7 bases at V and 1 base at J, with 14 bases in the middle. Looked up from germline, CDR1 is MNHNY and CDR2 is SVGAGI (reference sequence). The CDR3 DNA follows: TGTGCCAGCAACACAGGCGACTTATCCTACGAGCAGTACTTC. As protein: CASNTGDLSYEQYF.